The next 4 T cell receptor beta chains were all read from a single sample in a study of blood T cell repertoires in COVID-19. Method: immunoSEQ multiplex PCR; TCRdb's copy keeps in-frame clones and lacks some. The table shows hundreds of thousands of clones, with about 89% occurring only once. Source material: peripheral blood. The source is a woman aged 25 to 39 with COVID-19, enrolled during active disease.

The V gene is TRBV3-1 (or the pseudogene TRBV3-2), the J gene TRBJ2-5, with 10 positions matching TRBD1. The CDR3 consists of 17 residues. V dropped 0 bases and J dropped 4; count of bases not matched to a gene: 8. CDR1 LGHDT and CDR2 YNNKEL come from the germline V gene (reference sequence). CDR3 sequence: CASSQDGTGAFVETQYF. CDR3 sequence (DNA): TGTGCCAGCAGCCAAGACGGGACAGGGGCATTTGTAGAGACCCAGTACTTC.

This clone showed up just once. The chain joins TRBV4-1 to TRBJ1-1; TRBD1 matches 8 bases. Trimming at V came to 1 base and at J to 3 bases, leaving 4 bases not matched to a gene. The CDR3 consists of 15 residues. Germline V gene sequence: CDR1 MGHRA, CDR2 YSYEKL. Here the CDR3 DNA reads TGCGCCAGCAGCCAAGGGTCACAGGGGGACACTGAAGCTTTCTTT. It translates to CASSQGSQGDTEAFF.

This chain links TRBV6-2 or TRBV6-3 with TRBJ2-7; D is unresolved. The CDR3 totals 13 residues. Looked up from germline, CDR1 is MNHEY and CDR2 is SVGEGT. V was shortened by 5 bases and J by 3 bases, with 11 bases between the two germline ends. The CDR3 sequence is CASSTYAVYEQYF. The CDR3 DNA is TGTGCCAGCAGTACCTATGCGGTCTACGAGCAGTACTTC.

The CDR3 reads CASSEPGQGYGYTF. The CDR3 region has the DNA TGCGCCAGCAGTGAGCCGGGACAGGGCTATGGCTACACCTTC. The chain uses TRBV10-2 and TRBJ1-2, with 9 bases lining up with TRBD1. This CDR3 contains 14 residues. Per the germline V gene, CDR1 is WSHSY and CDR2 is SAAADI. Germline trimming cut 2 bases from V and 4 bases from J; bases unmatched to any gene: 2.